This is a list of T cell receptor beta chains from one sample in a study of shared clonotypes between healthy human individuals. Generated by immunoSEQ multiplex PCR, the TCRdb table keeps only in-frame clones and is missing some. The repertoire holds hundreds of thousands of clones, more than 70% seen once, with about 12% in the top ten. The sample was PBMCs. The receptor source for this set is a woman aged 40 to 50 in good health. Some clones in this sample may be carry-over from other donors' samples. CDR3s leave out the opening cysteine and the closing phenylalanine or tryptophan. Size tells how often a clone was seen (once, few, many) or the class of an expanded clone, and some rows leave it out.

size	V	J	CDR3
NA	TRBV5-4	TRBJ2-3	ASSSGLATSTDTQY
NA	TRBV6-1	TRBJ2-7	ASSAPYEQY
NA	TRBV7-7	TRBJ2-5	ASSPTTETQY
NA	TRBV18	TRBJ2-2	ASSPPTGFANTGELF
NA	TRBV27	TRBJ2-1	ASSYPGEGNGEQF
few	TRBV19	TRBJ1-3	ASSREDGGTGNTIY
NA	TRBV21-1	TRBJ1-2	ASHPRFGDGYT
few	TRBV7-9	TRBJ2-2	ASSFGTSGLAGELF
few	TRBV5-1	TRBJ1-1	ASSVGQNTEAF
NA	TRBV11-2	TRBJ2-2	ASTASRRTGELF
NA	TRBV9	TRBJ2-1	ASSVVHHTGLDNEQF
once	TRBV5-7	TRBJ2-1	ASSFLTRREMDEQF
once	TRBV28	TRBJ2-7	ASSLYSSEQY
NA	TRBV19	TRBJ1-5	ASSIGNQPQH
NA	TRBV2	TRBJ2-1	ASKLGGNEQF
many	TRBV28	TRBJ2-3	ASSFRGAGTDTQY
NA	TRBV6-6	TRBJ1-5	ASTNFRQELQPQH
NA	TRBV7-6	TRBJ2-1	ASSLGGGSRNEQF
NA	TRBV11-2	TRBJ1-2	ASSLSGSGAGYT
NA	TRBV15	TRBJ1-4	ATSTLSGVTNEKLF
NA	TRBV9	TRBJ1-2	ASAGQGASGYT
NA	TRBV7-3	TRBJ2-1	ASSQRGPVNEQF
NA	TRBV5-1	TRBJ2-5	ASSPRTGEMGKTQY
NA	TRBV7-2	TRBJ1-1	ASSLAPTPRDTEAF
NA	TRBV29-1	TRBJ2-1	SGRLAGRDEQF
NA	TRBV10-3	TRBJ2-7	AISPSGTGGSYEQY
NA	TRBV10-3	TRBJ1-2	AISGQGATYGYT
NA	TRBV28	TRBJ2-7	ASSRGTGWNYEQY
NA	TRBV14	TRBJ2-3	ASSLRDYTDTQY
once	TRBV28	TRBJ2-5	ASRGGAPQETQY
few	TRBV18	TRBJ1-1	ASSQGLNTEAF
few	TRBV19	TRBJ2-3	ASSIGDTQY
NA	TRBV29-1	TRBJ2-1	SVRQGEYNEQF
NA	TRBV5-1	TRBJ2-7	ASSLARGGEQY
NA	TRBV25-1	TRBJ2-7	ASSGPIYEQY
NA	TRBV6-5	TRBJ2-1	ASSPLTEDREQF
NA	TRBV6-1	TRBJ1-3	ASSEKGPHSGNTIY
NA	TRBV7-9	TRBJ1-4	ASSLESGANEKLF
NA	TRBV27	NA	ASSFLAGGLSYEQY
NA	TRBV5-1	TRBJ2-6	ASSWTSGSGANVLT
many	TRBV6-5	TRBJ2-1	ASSYSGGGSYNEQF
NA	TRBV4-1	TRBJ1-4	ASSQGGQGVEKLF
few	TRBV11-2	TRBJ1-4	ASSIRSATNEKLF
many	TRBV7-3	TRBJ2-5	ASSDRRGGQETQY
once	TRBV6-5	TRBJ2-1	ASRGAGGSYNEQF
NA	TRBV4-3	TRBJ1-2	ASSQEVGAHYGYT
NA	TRBV5-4	TRBJ1-2	ASNTDKTNYGYT
NA	TRBV10-2	TRBJ1-4	ASSGGRDNEKLF
NA	TRBV5-4	TRBJ2-5	ASSLVGRSGNQETQY